This T cell receptor (beta chain) was found in a study of shared clonotypes between healthy human individuals. Study-level points and caveats: Of the naive CD4 clonotypes, about 5.4% were shared across four donors.

This table comes from immunoSEQ multiplex PCR, and its TCRdb copy is limited to in-frame clones, with some not included. The data hold about 2.3 million clones, with roughly 93% observed a single time. For this clone: What it recognizes is unknown.

Sequenced material: naive CD4+ T cells from PBMCs. Subset reported: CD45RA+ positively selected. This sequence originates from a man between 18 and 35 years old in good health. Some clones in this sample may be carry-over from other donors' samples.

DNA for the CDR3: TGTGCCAGCAGCCAAGGGACAGGGGGCAGGGGAGGCACTGAAGCTTTCTTT. Protein: CASSQGTGGRGGTEAFF. The chain recombines TRBV4-2 with TRBJ1-1; 11 nucleotides align to TRBD1. The CDR3 totals 17 residues. CDR1 and CDR2 from the germline V gene are LGHNA and YNFKEQ. With 1 base clipped from V and 4 bases from J, the junction kept 8 bases outside the gene matches.